The 7 T cell receptor beta chains presented below share a single source sample, sequenced in a study of tumor and adjacent non-tumor tissue in lung cancer (dated by TCRdb to about 2018). The method behind the library was multiplex PCR. The sequencing machine was an Illumina HiSeq 2500. TCRbeta libraries were constructed through three rounds of nested PCR with primers (Table S4) according to protocols modified from ARM-PCR. TCRdb redid the processing of the public reads, applying fastp at Q25 and MiXCR, and retained in-frame beta chains. Rows merge per CDR3 protein into single entries with the most common DNA and genes. This sample lists 100,000 to 150,000 distinct CDR3 sequences; around three fifths were detected once. Around 13% of the sample is in the top ten clones. RNA was extracted from bulk unsorted tissue and checked for quality with a NanoDrop ND-1000 and an Agilent 2100. The sequenced sample was lung tumor tissue. The receptors were gathered from a man aged 25 to 40 with non-small cell lung cancer.

This clonotype was seen a single time. This may arise from a read error, as a much more abundant clone is one base away. The gene calls are TRBV29-1 and TRBJ1-4; D ambiguous. CDR3 length equals 14 residues. In germline, CDR1 is SQVTM, CDR2 ANQGSEA. In nucleotides, the CDR3 is TGCAGCGTTGAAAGTTATGGCGCGAATGAAAAACTGATTTTT. Amino acids: CSVESYGANEKLIF. The full variable domain, rest sourced from reference TRBV29-1 and TRBJ1-4, is SAVISQKPSRDICQRGTSLTIQCQVDSQVTMMFWYRQQPGQSLTLIATANQGSEATYESGFVIDKFPISRPNLTFSTLTVSNMSPEDSSIYLCSVESYGANEKLIFGSGTQLSVL.

Concerning this clonotype: A junction end diverges from the germline sequence, so it may reflect a read error. The chain recombines TRBV20-1 with TRBJ1-2; no definite D call. Germline V gene lookup returns CDR1 DFQATT and CDR2 SNEGSKA (reference sequence). This CDR3 has 13 residues. The CDR3 sequence: CSASRRANYDYTF. CDR3 DNA sequence: TGCAGTGCCAGCAGGAGGGCTAACTATGACTACACCTTC.

Sample share makes this clonotype medium-sized. The chain is built from TRBV4-2 and TRBJ2-7; 9 nucleotides match TRBD2. Trimming cost V 0 bases and J 6 bases; bases outside gene matches: 9. Germline-derived CDR1 and CDR2 are LGHNA and YNFKEQ. The CDR3 contains 16 residues. The CDR3, as DNA: TGTGCCAGCAGCCAAGAAGCGACTAGCGGAGGAGGCGAGCAGTACTTC. It yields the protein CASSQEATSGGGEQYF.

Details on this clonotype: A much larger clone sits a single nucleotide away, making a read error possible. The V call is TRBV29-1, the J call TRBJ1-2, with D uncertain. Trimming pared 2 bases from V and 2 bases from J, leaving 9 bases between. The CDR3 totals 13 residues. CDR1 is SQVTM and CDR2 is ANQGSEA in the germline V gene. The DNA for the CDR3 is TGCAGCGTTGAAACCAGAGAAAACTATGGCTACACCTTC. Amino acid sequence: CSVETRENYGYTF.

With regard to this clonotype: A read error may produce the germline difference seen at one junction end. The chain employs TRBV30 and TRBJ2-5; tentatively, D is TRBD1 (5 bases). The CDR3 consists of 12 residues. CDR1 and CDR2 from the germline V gene are GTSNPN and SVGIG (reference sequence). This chain's CDR3 is CVWSRARETQYF. CDR3 nucleotides: TGTGTCTGGAGCAGGGCTAGAGAGACCCAGTACTTC.

With respect to this clonotype: Compared with germline, one end of the junction differs, possibly owing to a read error. The gene calls are TRBV20-1 and TRBJ2-7; 10 bases agree with TRBD1. This CDR3 region has 14 residues. Germline V gene lookup returns CDR1 DFQATT and CDR2 SNEGSKA (reference sequence). In DNA, the CDR3 is TGCAGTTCTAGGGTGGACAGGGGGGCCTACAAGCAGTACTTC. Residues: CSSRVDRGAYKQYF.

Concerning this clonotype: A junction end diverges from the germline sequence, so it may reflect a read error. The V gene is TRBV7-9, the J gene TRBJ2-5; unclear D gene. The CDR3 runs to 17 residues. CDR1 and CDR2 from the germline V gene are SEHNR and FQNEAQ (reference sequence). The DNA of the CDR3 is TGTGCCAGCAGTTTAGATGATGAGATACCCCAAGCGGAGACCCAGTACTTC. Protein sequence: CASSLDDEIPQAETQYF.